Listed here is a single TCR beta chain. Its matching antigen is unknown. This record belongs to a study of OX40 agonist ivuxolimab in advanced cancers. Study as a whole: People in dose escalation had one of these cancers: hepatocellular carcinoma, melanoma, renal cell or head and neck cancer. Study-wide points: Circulating CD4+ and CD8+ T cells showed clonal expansion by week 6 at 0.1 to 3.0 mg/kg. Expanded clones tended on average to be more numerous among CD8+ T cells than CD4+. Low clonal expansion, among the lowest seen, marked partial responders at 0.1-3.0 mg/kg.

The data were produced by immunoSEQ multiplex PCR, yet TCRdb's version contains in-frame clones alone and is incomplete. The data hold more than 50,000 clones, with roughly 88% observed a single time. V was shortened by 6 bases and J by 8 bases, with 16 bases between the two germline ends. CDR3 size: 14 residues. The germline gives CDR1 MGHDK, CDR2 SYGVNS. The rearrangement joins TRBV25-1 to TRBJ1-4, with D unresolved. The specimen comprised CD4+ or CD8+ T cells sorted from blood, sampled in a trial of the OX40 agonist ivuxolimab. The TCR originated in an adult with an advanced solid tumor such as melanoma, head and neck, liver or kidney cancer. CDR3 protein: CASRPPTPREKLFF. The CDR3, as DNA: TGTGCCAGCAGACCCCCGACCCCGAGGGAAAAACTGTTTTTT.